The 27 T cell receptor beta chains listed next were all sequenced from one sample in a study of T cell responses to AZD1222 COVID-19 vaccine. Method: immunoSEQ multiplex PCR; TCRdb's copy keeps in-frame clones and lacks some. The sample comprises about 92,000 clones, over 80% of which are singletons, and about 7.5% rests with the top ten. The material sequenced was peripheral blood, taken on day 0 of AZD1222 vaccination. Source of these receptors: an adult in good health.

This clone has just one count. At one boundary the junction diverges from the germline segment, which might be a read error. The chain recombines TRBV7-2 with TRBJ2-6; 9 positions agree with TRBD2. This CDR3 has 15 amino acids. Germline-derived CDR1 and CDR2 are SGHTA and FQGNSA. For the CDR3, the DNA is TGTGCCAGCGGCTTAGCGGGGGTTGGGGCCAACGTCCTGACTTTC. Its protein is CASGLAGVGANVLTF.

A single count supports this clone. The genes are TRBV14 and TRBJ2-1, with 14 bases matching TRBD2. Trimming took 4 bases from V and 6 from J; bases not matched to a gene: 11. The CDR3 length is 18 residues. The germline V gene encodes CDR1 SGHDN and CDR2 FVKESK. CDR3 sequence (DNA): TGTGCCAGCAGCCTTACCGGGACTAGCGGGAGCTTTGGCAATGAGCAGTTCTTC. Translation gives CASSLTGTSGSFGNEQFF.

This chain uses TRBV28 with TRBJ1-2, with TRBD1 identical over 8 bases. With 4 bases clipped from V and 6 bases from J, the junction kept 10 bases outside the gene matches. The CDR3 sequence is 15 residues long. Germline V gene lookup returns CDR1 MDHEN and CDR2 SYDVKM. CDR3 sequence (DNA): TGTGCCAGCAGTTGGGGCAGGGGGCTGTTTAATGGCTACACCTTC. Translation gives CASSWGRGLFNGYTF.

V and J are TRBV11-2 and TRBJ2-1; D is uncertain. The CDR3 is 14 amino acids. The V end was cut by 2 bases, the J end by 5 bases, with 10 bases between. Germline V gene sequence: CDR1 SGHAT, CDR2 FQNNGV. CDR3 bases: TGTGCCAGCAGCTTAATCATCCAAGACAATGAGCAGTTCTTC. This translates into CASSLIIQDNEQFF.

At least ten counts were recorded for this clone. The rearrangement links TRBV5-1 to TRBJ1-4; the match to TRBD1 covers 9 bases. V shed 0 bases and J 5 bases; nucleotides not matched to a gene: 5. The CDR3 length is 16 residues. The V gene's germline CDR1 is SGHRS and CDR2 YFSETQ. The DNA of the CDR3 is TGCGCCAGCAGCTTGGGGACAGGGGTCAAAAATGAAAAACTGTTTTTT. Amino acids: CASSLGTGVKNEKLFF.

The rearrangement links TRBV7-2 to TRBJ1-5; 7 bases are a match to TRBD1. Germline CDR1 is SGHTA and CDR2 is FQGNSA. The CDR3 runs to 15 residues. V trimming: 4 bases; J trimming: 7 bases; junction bases outside the gene matches: 10. The CDR3: CASSSQGPSGQPQHF. The CDR3 nucleotides read TGTGCCAGCAGCTCACAGGGGCCCTCAGGGCAGCCCCAGCATTTT.

This chain connects TRBV11-2 to TRBJ2-3; D may be TRBD2 (7 bases). Germline V gene sequence: CDR1 SGHAT, CDR2 FQNNGV. The CDR3 runs 15 residues. Deletions cut 3 bases from V and 5 bases from J, with 15 bases between. The CDR3 bases are TGTGCCAGCAGCTTCCTAGGGGGGGCCGAAGATACGCAGTATTTT. This gives the protein CASSFLGGAEDTQYF.

The count of this clone is one. CDR3 loop: CASRNSQASQPQHF. CDR3 nucleotides: TGTGCCAGTCGTAATTCACAGGCAAGTCAGCCCCAGCATTTT. J is TRBJ1-5 and V is TRBV19, with D possibly TRBD1 on 5 matching bases. The V end lost 8 bases, the J end lost 6 bases, and 17 bases lay between the germline ends. This CDR3 is 14 amino acids long. Per germline, CDR1 LNHDA and CDR2 SQIVND (reference sequence).

The V gene is TRBV5-8, the J gene TRBJ2-7, with a tentative D call TRBD1 (6 bases). The CDR3 is made up of 14 amino acids. Between the trimmed V and J ends, which lost 7 bases and 3 bases, there was a span of 17 bases. Germline V gene sequence: CDR1 SGHTS, CDR2 YDEGEE. CDR3 DNA sequence: TGTGCCAGCCCCTTCCCGGACAGAGGCTACGAGCAGTACTTC. Translation gives CASPFPDRGYEQYF.

The CDR3 spells CASSWQGGTDTQYF. The CDR3 DNA is TGTGCCAGTAGTTGGCAGGGTGGGACAGATACGCAGTATTTT. V and J are TRBV19 and TRBJ2-3; tentatively, D is TRBD1 (5 bases). This CDR3 has 14 residues. The ends were cut back, 5 bases at V and 3 bases at J, with 12 bases in the middle. Germline loops: CDR1 LNHDA, CDR2 SQIVND (reference sequence). The full variable domain, its missing parts supplied by reference TRBV19 and TRBJ2-3, is DGGITQSPKYLFRKEGQNVTLSCEQNLNHDAMYWYRQDPGQGLRLIYYSQIVNDFQKGDIAEGYSVSREKKESFPLTVTSAQKNPTAFYLCASSWQGGTDTQYFGPGTRLTVL.

This chain links TRBV27 with TRBJ1-1; TRBD1 matches at 7 bases. The trim removed 6 bases at V and 0 bases at J, leaving 10 bases unmatched. The CDR3 loop spans 16 amino acids. The germline V gene encodes CDR1 MNHEY and CDR2 SMNVEV (reference sequence). This CDR3 reads CASRERGQSMNTEAFF. CDR3 bases: TGTGCCAGCAGGGAAAGGGGACAGTCTATGAACACTGAAGCTTTCTTT.

V is TRBV3-1 (or the pseudogene TRBV3-2) and J is TRBJ1-5; 7 nucleotides agree with TRBD1. J gave up 5 bases and V 2 bases, and 9 bases lay outside the gene matches. This CDR3 comprises 16 residues. Germline V gives CDR1 LGHDT, CDR2 YNNKEL (reference sequence). This CDR3 reads CASSQQQGSRDQPQHF. The CDR3 DNA reads as TGTGCCAGCAGCCAACAACAGGGGAGTCGGGATCAGCCCCAGCATTTT.

V is TRBV19 and J is TRBJ2-2; 9 bases fit TRBD1. CDR1 and CDR2 (germline): LNHDA, SQIVND (reference sequence). The CDR3 has 15 amino acids. The trim removed 6 bases at V and 7 bases at J, leaving 9 bases unmatched. The CDR3 DNA follows: TGTGCCAGTAGAGCCAACAGGGGGCCGGACGGGGAGCTGTTTTTT. Protein: CASRANRGPDGELFF.

The chain uses TRBV28 and TRBJ1-3; 10 nucleotides agree with TRBD1. V was clipped by 5 bases and J by 6 bases; unmatched bases: 7. Germline loops: CDR1 MDHEN, CDR2 SYDVKM. The CDR3 spans 15 residues. Here the CDR3 reads CASSPWTGGENTIYF. The CDR3 DNA is TGTGCCAGCAGTCCGTGGACAGGGGGTGAAAACACCATATATTTT.

The chain recombines TRBV19 with TRBJ1-1; D call uncertain. The CDR3 totals 13 residues. Germline assignment: CDR1 LNHDA and CDR2 SQIVND (reference sequence). Trimming stripped 5 bases from V and 1 base from J, with 8 bases between. The CDR3 nucleotides are TGTGCCAGTAGTCTCCTGGGGAACACTGAAGCTTTCTTT. Amino acids: CASSLLGNTEAFF.

The chain couples TRBV5-1 to TRBJ2-2, with 7 bases fitting TRBD1. Germline CDR1 is SGHRS and CDR2 is YFSETQ. Unmatched junction bases numbered 17, after V lost 4 bases and J lost 2 bases. This CDR3 is built from 19 residues. CDR3 protein: CASSLLVTSGQANTGELFF. As DNA, the CDR3 is TGCGCCAGCAGCCTGCTCGTGACATCAGGACAGGCCAACACCGGGGAGCTGTTTTTT.

The genes are TRBV28 and TRBJ2-3; D is ambiguous. Between the trimmed V and J ends, which lost 7 bases and 2 bases, there was a span of 16 bases. This CDR3 has 15 amino acids. CDR1 is MDHEN, CDR2 SYDVKM, per germline. CDR3: CASNFQLKNTDTQYF. As DNA, the CDR3 is TGTGCCAGCAATTTCCAATTAAAAAACACAGATACGCAGTATTTT.

The chain joins TRBV3-1 (or the pseudogene TRBV3-2) to TRBJ2-2; D unresolved. The CDR3 is 16 amino acids. With 2 bases removed from V and 2 bases from J, the gap between germline ends came to 12 bases. Germline CDR1 reads LGHDT; CDR2 reads YNNKEL (reference sequence). CDR3 sequence reads: CASSQWALSNTGELFF. As DNA, the CDR3 is TGTGCCAGCAGCCAATGGGCGCTAAGTAACACCGGGGAGCTGTTTTTT.

A note on this clone: The germline gene is not matched at one end of the junction; a read error may be the cause. The V call is TRBV7-7, the J call TRBJ1-4, with a tentative D call TRBD1 (6 bases). The germline V gene encodes CDR1 SSHAT and CDR2 FNYEAQ (reference sequence). This CDR3 contains 16 residues. In DNA form, the CDR3 reads TGTGCTAGCAGCCCAAAACTAGGGGGGCCGGGTGAAAAACTGTTTTTT. It is translated as CASSPKLGGPGEKLFF.

In nucleotides, the CDR3 is TGTGCCAGCAGTGACAGATTTGGTGGGCATTTT. As protein: CASSDRFGGHF. The chain links TRBV6-1 to TRBJ1-5; D uncertain. The CDR3 has 11 residues. V was trimmed by 3 bases and J by 15 bases, leaving 12 bases between them. CDR1 MNHNS and CDR2 SASEGT come from the germline V gene.

The V gene is TRBV21-1, the J gene TRBJ2-1. TRBV21-1 is classified as a pseudogene. The CDR3 has 13 amino acids. This CDR3 is CASNPVSFDEQFF. DNA of the CDR3: TGTGCCAGCAATCCAGTCAGCTTCGATGAGCAGTTCTTC.

The chain has TRBV7-9 and TRBJ2-7; 8 bases map to TRBD1. CDR3 length: 15 amino acids. The V gene's germline CDR1 is SEHNR and CDR2 FQNEAQ (reference sequence). V shed 5 bases and J 6 bases; nucleotides not matched to a gene: 12. This CDR3 reads CASSPARQGSGEQYF. DNA for the CDR3: TGTGCCAGCAGCCCCGCCAGACAGGGGTCGGGCGAGCAGTACTTC.

V usage is TRBV7-3 and J usage is TRBJ1-2, with 8 bases aligning to TRBD1. J gave up 8 bases and V 5 bases, and 13 bases lay outside the gene matches. Germline V gene sequence: CDR1 SGHTA, CDR2 FQGTGA. This CDR3 comprises 15 residues. The CDR3 reads CASSPTRMTGDGYTF. The DNA of the CDR3 is TGTGCCAGCAGCCCCACCCGAATGACAGGGGACGGCTACACCTTC. The full variable domain, in which reference TRBV7-3 and TRBJ1-2 provide the parts outside the CDR3, is GAGVSQTPSNKVTEKGKYVELRCDPISGHTALYWYRQSLGQGPEFLIYFQGTGAADDSGLPNDRFFAVRPEGSVSTLKIQRTERGDSAVYLCASSPTRMTGDGYTFGSGTRLTVV.

CDR3 in amino acids: CSVERGSGNEQFF. CDR3 nucleotide sequence: TGCAGCGTTGAGCGGGGATCGGGCAATGAGCAGTTCTTC. The chain combines TRBV29-1 with TRBJ2-1, with D possibly TRBD2 on 6 matching bases. In germline, CDR1 is SQVTM, CDR2 ANQGSEA. Trimming took 3 bases from V and 6 from J, leaving 12 bases between them. The CDR3 is made up of 13 amino acids.

The rearrangement joins TRBV7-3 to TRBJ1-1; weak D call: TRBD1 (5 bases). Trimming cost V 5 bases and J 6 bases, with 16 bases left between them. Germline loops: CDR1 SGHTA, CDR2 FQGTGA. The CDR3 length is 14 residues. The CDR3 sequence: CASSRGRWGAEAFF. CDR3 bases: TGTGCCAGCAGCCGAGGGCGCTGGGGCGCTGAAGCTTTCTTT.

CDR3 sequence reads: CATQTSGKDNEQFF. In DNA, the CDR3 is TGCGCCACCCAGACTAGCGGGAAAGACAATGAGCAGTTCTTC. The chain couples TRBV5-1 to TRBJ2-1; 11 bases are shared with TRBD2. Trimming took 9 bases from V and 5 from J; bases not matched to a gene: 7. The CDR3 length is 14 residues. Looked up from germline, CDR1 is SGHRS and CDR2 is YFSETQ.

The chain recombines TRBV3-1 (or the pseudogene TRBV3-2) with TRBJ1-3; D may be TRBD1 (5 bases). The CDR3 covers 14 residues. The V end lost 2 bases, the J end lost 3 bases, and 8 bases lay between the germline ends. CDR1 and CDR2 (germline): LGHDT, YNNKEL (reference sequence). The CDR3 loop reads CASSQPGLGNTIYF. The CDR3 DNA follows: TGTGCCAGCAGCCAACCGGGGCTTGGAAACACCATATATTTT.